What follows describes a single T cell receptor beta chain. Its antigen remains unknown. The read ends 3 residues early relative to the CDR3; the germline J gene fills the gap. This specimen belongs to a study of Tregs in tolerant kidney transplant recipients. This CDR3 region has 13 residues. From germline, CDR1 is LNHDA and CDR2 SQIVND (reference sequence). Trimming took 3 bases from V and 5 from J, leaving 10 bases between them. The table came from immunoSEQ multiplex PCR; TCRdb's copy has only in-frame clones and leaves some out. With over 25,000 clones in the sample, the ten largest clones hold approximately 6.9%. Study-wide findings and caveats: The small number of patients limits these findings pending further validation. The most relevant donor-specific Treg TCRbeta repertoire apparently came from expansion with activated donor B cells.

The receptor was derived from a human donor who received a combined kidney and bone marrow transplant. Sequenced material: CD8+ T cells from blood, taken before the transplant. This chain joins TRBV19 and TRBJ2-5; a weak D match, TRBD1 (5 bases). The CDR3 loop reads CASSMGPGETQYF. The CDR3 DNA, read in part, is TGTGCCAGTAGTATGGGCCCAGGGGAGACC.